This T cell receptor beta chain was recorded in a study of identical twins. Using its own MiXCR run on the 5' RACE reads, TCRdb lists one record per CDR3 protein. The data hold hundreds of thousands of distinct CDR3 sequences, with less than 9% observed a single time. In this sample, this clonotype turned up many times. V dropped 1 base and J dropped 0; count of bases not matched to a gene: 6. The CDR3 covers 15 residues. Germline CDR1 reads DFQATT; CDR2 reads SNEGSKA (reference sequence). These same data were also listed under a study on yellow fever vaccine responses in identical twins.

The receptor's source is a woman between 18 and 29 years old in good health. The specimen sequenced was PBMCs. This chain links TRBV20-1 with TRBJ2-7; 7 bases are a match to TRBD2. The CDR3 region has the DNA TGCAGTGCTAGAGGGCTAGCGGAACACTCCTACGAGCAGTACTTC. Translation: CSARGLAEHSYEQYF.